Following are 30 T cell receptor beta chains from one sample sequenced in a study of CXCR3-negative and CXCR3-positive naive CD8 T cells. Libraries of TRB cDNA were made by 5' RACE and carried UMIs. TCRdb reprocessed the 5' RACE reads, with one entry per CDR3 protein and no DNA. The table counts about 62,000 distinct CDR3 sequences; about 4.5% lies in the top ten. Sequencing was done on a sample of naive CXCR3- CD8+ T cells from blood. Documented subset: CD45RO-CCR7+CD27+CD95- naive CD8+ T cells lacking CXCR3 (TNR3-). Receptors were obtained from a human donor in good health. Some clones in this sample may be carry-over from other donors' samples.

This chain connects TRBV20-1 to TRBJ2-5; no DNA is available, so the TRBD1 call from TCRdb remains unchecked. This CDR3 is 15 amino acids long. Germline V CDR1 and CDR2: DFQATT, SNEGSKA (reference sequence). This CDR3 is CSARLWTGTEETQYF.

The chain couples TRBV27 to TRBJ2-7; the D call from TCRdb, TRBD1, cannot be confirmed without DNA. The CDR3 is made up of 16 amino acids. Germline CDR1 reads MNHEY; CDR2 reads SMNVEV (reference sequence). The CDR3 protein is CASSFAVRGRAYEQYF.

This chain uses TRBV7-8 with TRBJ1-2. CDR1 SGHVS and CDR2 FQNEAQ come from the germline V gene. This CDR3 spans 17 amino acids. This CDR3 reads CASSLARGGDINYGYTF.

The genes are TRBV5-1 and TRBJ2-1. This CDR3 contains 11 residues. CDR1 is SGHRS and CDR2 is YFSETQ in the germline V gene. CDR3 residues: CASSRLGEQFF.

The V call is TRBV9, the J call TRBJ1-4; no DNA is available, so the TRBD1 call from TCRdb remains unchecked. Germline V gene lookup returns CDR1 SGDLS and CDR2 YYNGEE. The CDR3 contains 17 residues. CDR3 protein: CASSAGRDTTTNEKLFF. Complete variable domain (other parts from reference TRBV9 and TRBJ1-4): DSGVTQTPKHLITATGQRVTLRCSPRSGDLSVYWYQQSLDQGLQFLIQYYNGEERAKGNILERFSAQQFPDLHSELNLSSLELGDSALYFCASSAGRDTTTNEKLFFGSGTQLSVL.

This clonotype is deemed medium-sized (0.01 to 0.1%) by its frequency. This chain links TRBV7-6 with TRBJ2-3. Germline V gene lookup returns CDR1 SGHVS and CDR2 FNYEAQ. The CDR3 runs 13 residues. The CDR3 sequence is CASSFDGADTQYF.

The V call is TRBV5-1, the J call TRBJ2-2; TCRdb returns TRBD2, unconfirmable since there is no DNA. The CDR3 totals 16 residues. CDR1 is SGHRS and CDR2 is YFSETQ in the germline V gene. This CDR3 is CASSPEGLAVFGELFF.

This chain uses TRBV10-2 with TRBJ2-7; TCRdb outputs TRBD1, but without DNA this stays unchecked. This CDR3 region has 14 residues. The germline gives CDR1 WSHSY, CDR2 SAAADI. The CDR3 loop is CASSDPGTNYEQYF.

J is TRBJ2-5 and V is TRBV20-1; TCRdb's D call, TRBD2, is unchecked because there is no DNA. CDR1 is DFQATT and CDR2 is SNEGSKA in the germline V gene (reference sequence). The CDR3 is made up of 14 amino acids. CDR3 sequence: CSASAGLGGETQYF.

The chain is built from TRBV7-3 and TRBJ2-1; with no DNA, the TCRdb D assignment of TRBD2 cannot be verified. This CDR3 comprises 17 residues. Germline V lookup: CDR1 SGHTA, CDR2 FQGTGA. CDR3 residues: CASSSVLLAGIHNEQFF.

The rearrangement links TRBV7-9 to TRBJ2-7. The CDR3 consists of 13 residues. In germline, CDR1 is SEHNR, CDR2 FQNEAQ (reference sequence). CDR3: CASSLPAAYEQYF.

V is TRBV7-9 and J is TRBJ2-2. The CDR3 contains 15 residues. Germline assignment: CDR1 SEHNR and CDR2 FQNEAQ (reference sequence). The CDR3 here is CASSSPRANTGELFF.

The V gene is TRBV3-1, the J gene TRBJ1-5. The CDR3 loop spans 13 amino acids. The germline CDR1 and CDR2 sequences are LGHDT and YNNKEL (reference sequence). Here the CDR3 reads CASSQGDNQPQHF.

This clonotype is labeled medium-sized (0.01 to 0.1%) based on frequency. The rearrangement links TRBV7-9 to TRBJ1-1. CDR1 is SEHNR and CDR2 is FQNEAQ in the germline V gene (reference sequence). This CDR3 region has 14 residues. The CDR3 here is CASSASSLNTEAFF.

This chain joins TRBV20-1 and TRBJ2-7; TCRdb picks TRBD1, but there is no DNA to check that call. This CDR3 spans 16 amino acids. Germline loops: CDR1 DFQATT, CDR2 SNEGSKA (reference sequence). CDR3 sequence: CSAPLAGTGPTYEQYF.

The genes are TRBV6-2 or TRBV6-3 and TRBJ2-3; TCRdb proposes TRBD2, but this gene call is untestable without DNA. The CDR3 is 15 residues long. Germline V gene lookup returns CDR1 MNHEY and CDR2 SVGEGT. The CDR3 loop is CASTEGEGSTDTQYF.

V usage is TRBV30 and J usage is TRBJ1-1; checking the TCRdb D call of TRBD1 is not possible without DNA. CDR1 and CDR2 from the germline V gene are GTSNPN and SVGIG (reference sequence). This CDR3 comprises 12 residues. The CDR3 protein is CALQGEETEAFF.

This chain links TRBV25-1 with TRBJ1-1. From germline, CDR1 is MGHDK and CDR2 SYGVNS. CDR3 length: 13 residues. This chain's CDR3 is CASSEFKGTEAFF.

The V and J genes are TRBV5-1 and TRBJ1-6; TCRdb selects TRBD1, and the lack of DNA leaves this call unchecked. The germline V gene has CDR1 SGHRS and CDR2 YFSETQ. The CDR3 spans 15 residues. The CDR3 sequence: CASSRSGDSNSPLHF.

The chain recombines TRBV9 with TRBJ2-1; checking the TCRdb D call of TRBD1 is not possible without DNA. The CDR3 is 16 residues long. Germline V gene lookup returns CDR1 SGDLS and CDR2 YYNGEE. CDR3 sequence reads: CASSGLLTTGYNEQFF.

This chain connects TRBV4-3 to TRBJ2-2; with no DNA, the TCRdb D assignment of TRBD1 cannot be verified. CDR1 LGHNA and CDR2 YSLEER come from the germline V gene. The length of the CDR3 is 16 residues. This chain's CDR3 is CASSIGAGSNTGELFF.

The V gene is TRBV28, the J gene TRBJ1-3; TCRdb's D call, TRBD1, is unchecked because there is no DNA. Germline lookup yields CDR1 MDHEN and CDR2 SYDVKM. The CDR3 runs to 17 residues. This chain's CDR3 is CASSSRTGGDSGNTIYF. The variable domain in full, with the rest retrieved from reference TRBV28 and TRBJ1-3, is DVKVTQSSRYLVKRTGEKVFLECVQDMDHENMFWYRQDPGLGLRLIYFSYDVKMKEKGDIPEGYSVSREKKERFSLILESASTNQTSMYLCASSSRTGGDSGNTIYFGEGSWLTVV.

This chain joins TRBV6-5 and TRBJ2-7; the TCRdb call, TRBD1, lacks DNA for checking. This CDR3 region has 15 residues. Germline V gene lookup returns CDR1 MNHEY and CDR2 SVGAGI. This chain's CDR3 is CAISIWDRGSYEQYF.

The chain combines TRBV3-1 with TRBJ1-1; TCRdb calls TRBD1, which cannot be checked without DNA. The germline gives CDR1 LGHDT, CDR2 YNNKEL (reference sequence). CDR3 length: 15 amino acids. CDR3 sequence: CASSQDAGGNTEAFF.

By frequency, this clonotype is medium-sized. The chain is built from TRBV29-1 and TRBJ2-1. CDR1 and CDR2 from the germline V gene are SQVTM and ANQGSEA. The CDR3 contains 13 residues. CDR3 sequence reads: CSVTGSSYNEQFF.

The genes are TRBV20-1 and TRBJ2-3; TCRdb picks TRBD2, but there is no DNA to check that call. In germline, CDR1 is DFQATT, CDR2 SNEGSKA (reference sequence). This CDR3 spans 14 amino acids. The CDR3 region is CSARFSGGPDTQYF.

The J gene is TRBJ2-1, the V gene TRBV7-2; TCRdb selects TRBD1, and the lack of DNA leaves this call unchecked. Germline CDR1 and CDR2: SGHTA and FQGNSA. The CDR3 runs 14 residues. The CDR3: CASSLNELPRGQFF.

The chain joins TRBV6-2 or TRBV6-3 to TRBJ2-2; TCRdb indicates TRBD1, and absent DNA this call remains unverified. Germline V lookup: CDR1 MNHEY, CDR2 SVGEGT. The CDR3 sequence is 16 residues long. Here the CDR3 reads CASSYTGTANTGELFF.

The chain uses TRBV29-1 and TRBJ1-2; TCRdb's D call, TRBD1, is unchecked because there is no DNA. The CDR3 has 13 residues. Germline V gene lookup returns CDR1 SQVTM and CDR2 ANQGSEA. CDR3 in amino acids: CSVDGGRDYGYTF.

The chain recombines TRBV6-2 or TRBV6-3 with TRBJ2-2; TCRdb's D call, TRBD1, is unchecked because there is no DNA. This CDR3 contains 16 residues. Germline lookup yields CDR1 MNHEY and CDR2 SVGEGT. CDR3 loop: CASSYWGVPGTGELFF.